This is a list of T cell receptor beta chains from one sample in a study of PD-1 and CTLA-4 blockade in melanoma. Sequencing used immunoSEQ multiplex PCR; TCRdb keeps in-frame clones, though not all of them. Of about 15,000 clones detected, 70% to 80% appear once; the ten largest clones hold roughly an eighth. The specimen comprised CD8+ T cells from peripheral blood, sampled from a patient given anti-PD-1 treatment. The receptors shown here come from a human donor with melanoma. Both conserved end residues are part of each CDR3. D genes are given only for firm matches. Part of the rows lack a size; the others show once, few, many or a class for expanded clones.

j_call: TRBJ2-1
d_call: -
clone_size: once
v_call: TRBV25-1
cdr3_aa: CASSVSGTGQSEQFF
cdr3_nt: TGTGCCAGCAGTGTGTCCGGGACTGGGCAGAGTGAGCAGTTCTTC

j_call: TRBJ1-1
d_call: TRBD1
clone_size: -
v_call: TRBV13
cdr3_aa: CASSLDDRGRTFF
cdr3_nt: TGTGCCAGCAGCTTAGACGACAGGGGAAGGACTTTCTTT

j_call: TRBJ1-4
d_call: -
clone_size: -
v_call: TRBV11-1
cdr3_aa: CASSPTVDDNEKLFF
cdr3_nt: TGTGCCAGCAGCCCGACAGTCGACGATAATGAAAAACTGTTTTTT

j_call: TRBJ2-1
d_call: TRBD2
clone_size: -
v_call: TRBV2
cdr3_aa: CASSETASGSLNVQFF
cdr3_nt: TGTGCCAGCAGTGAAACGGCTAGCGGGAGTCTCAATGTCCAGTTCTTC

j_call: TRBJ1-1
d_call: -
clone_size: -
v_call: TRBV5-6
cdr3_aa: CASSLERVPTEAFF
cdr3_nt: TGTGCCAGCAGCTTGGAGAGGGTACCCACTGAAGCTTTCTTT

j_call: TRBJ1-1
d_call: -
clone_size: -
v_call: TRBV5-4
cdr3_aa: CASSLAEGLWTEAFF
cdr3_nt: TGTGCCAGCAGCTTGGCCGAGGGGCTCTGGACTGAAGCTTTCTTT

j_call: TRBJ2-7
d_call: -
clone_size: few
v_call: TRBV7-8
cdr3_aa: CASSFTDSYEQYF
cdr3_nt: TGTGCCAGCAGCTTTACAGACTCCTACGAGCAGTACTTC

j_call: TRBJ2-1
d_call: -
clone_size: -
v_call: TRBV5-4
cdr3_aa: CASSRLREQFF
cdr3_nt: TGTGCCAGCAGCCGTTTGAGGGAGCAGTTCTTC

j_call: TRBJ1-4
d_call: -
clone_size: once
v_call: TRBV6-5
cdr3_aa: CASSYESVGEKLFF
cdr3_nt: TGTGCCAGCAGTTACGAGTCAGTTGGTGAAAAACTGTTTTTT

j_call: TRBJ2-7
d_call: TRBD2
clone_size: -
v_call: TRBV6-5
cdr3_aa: CASSPGTSGYEQYF
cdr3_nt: TGTGCCAGCAGTCCCGGGACTAGCGGATACGAGCAGTACTTC

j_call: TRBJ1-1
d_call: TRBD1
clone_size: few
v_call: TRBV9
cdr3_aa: CASSEIRGAFF
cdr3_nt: TGTGCCAGCAGCGAGATCAGGGGGGCTTTCTTT

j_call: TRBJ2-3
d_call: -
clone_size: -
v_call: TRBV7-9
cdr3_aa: CASSNRGRTDTQYF
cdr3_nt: TGTGCCAGCAGCAACCGGGGCCGCACAGATACGCAGTATTTT

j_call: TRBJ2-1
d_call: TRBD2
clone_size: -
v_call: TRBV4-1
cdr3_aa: CASNPGATSGNEQFF
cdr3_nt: TGCGCCAGCAACCCAGGGGCGACTAGCGGCAATGAGCAGTTCTTC

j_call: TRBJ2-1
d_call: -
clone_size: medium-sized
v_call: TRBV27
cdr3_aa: CASRDFLYNEQFF
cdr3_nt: TGTGCCAGCAGGGACTTCCTTTACAATGAGCAGTTCTTC

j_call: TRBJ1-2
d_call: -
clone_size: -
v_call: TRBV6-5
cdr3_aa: CASKRLEAGGYGYTF
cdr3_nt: TGTGCCAGCAAGAGACTTGAGGCCGGGGGCTATGGCTACACCTTC

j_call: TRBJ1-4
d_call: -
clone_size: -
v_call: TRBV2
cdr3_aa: CASSDPQGSGTNEKLFF
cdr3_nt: TGTGCCAGCAGTGACCCCCAGGGGAGTGGGACTAATGAAAAACTGTTTTTT

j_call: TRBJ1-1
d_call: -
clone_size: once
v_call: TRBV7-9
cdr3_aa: CASSLVSLSLEAFF
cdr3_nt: TGTGCCAGCAGCTTAGTCTCCCTTTCCCTTGAAGCTTTCTTT

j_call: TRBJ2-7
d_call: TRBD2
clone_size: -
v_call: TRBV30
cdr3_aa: CAWSGLAGESSEQYF
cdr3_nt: TGTGCCTGGAGTGGGTTAGCGGGTGAGTCCTCCGAGCAGTACTTC

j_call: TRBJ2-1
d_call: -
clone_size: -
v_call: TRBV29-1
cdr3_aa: CSVEGVKISYNEQFF
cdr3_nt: TGCAGCGTGGAAGGGGTTAAGATATCCTACAATGAGCAGTTCTTC

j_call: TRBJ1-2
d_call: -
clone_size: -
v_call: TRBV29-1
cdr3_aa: CSVHSGVYGYTF
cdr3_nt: TGCAGCGTCCACTCAGGGGTCTATGGCTACACCTTC

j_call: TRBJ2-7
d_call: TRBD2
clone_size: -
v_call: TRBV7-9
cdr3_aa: CASSSRGTSGSYEQYF
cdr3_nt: TGTGCCAGCAGCTCGCGGGGGACTAGCGGGAGCTACGAGCAGTACTTC

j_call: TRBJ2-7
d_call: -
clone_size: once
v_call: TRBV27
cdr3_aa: CASSLTRDHEQYF
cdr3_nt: TGTGCCAGCAGTTTAACCAGGGACCACGAGCAGTACTTC

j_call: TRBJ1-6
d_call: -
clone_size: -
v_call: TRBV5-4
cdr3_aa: CASSLEGLGVPLHF
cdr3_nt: TGTGCCAGCAGCTTGGAGGGGCTCGGGGTTCCCCTCCACTTT

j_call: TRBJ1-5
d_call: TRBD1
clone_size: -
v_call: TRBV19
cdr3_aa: CASSPGTGGGNQPQHF
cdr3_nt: TGTGCCAGTAGTCCCGGGACAGGGGGCGGGAATCAGCCCCAGCATTTT

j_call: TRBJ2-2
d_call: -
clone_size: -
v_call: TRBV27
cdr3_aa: CASSTRDPETGELFF
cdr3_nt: TGTGCCAGCAGTACCCGGGACCCTGAGACCGGGGAGCTGTTTTTT

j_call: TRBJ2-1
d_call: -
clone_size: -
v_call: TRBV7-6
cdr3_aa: CASSLEPGKRAQYNEQFF
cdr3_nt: TGTGCCAGCAGCTTAGAACCCGGGAAGCGGGCTCAGTACAATGAGCAGTTCTTC

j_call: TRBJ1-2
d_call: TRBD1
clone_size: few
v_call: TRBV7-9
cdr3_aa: CASSSDRGVGYTF
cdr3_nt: TGTGCCAGCAGCTCGGACAGGGGTGTTGGCTACACCTTC

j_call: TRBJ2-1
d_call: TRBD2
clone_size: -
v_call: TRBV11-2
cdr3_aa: CASSLSSGRVGEQFF
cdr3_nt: TGTGCCAGCAGCTTATCTAGCGGGAGAGTCGGCGAGCAGTTCTTC

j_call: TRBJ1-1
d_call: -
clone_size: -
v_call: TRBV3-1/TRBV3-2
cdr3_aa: CASSPTLNTEAFF
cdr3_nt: TGTGCCAGCAGCCCGACGCTGAACACTGAAGCTTTCTTT

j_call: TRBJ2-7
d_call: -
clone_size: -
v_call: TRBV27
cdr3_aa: CASSLDSGAYEQYF
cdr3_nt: TGTGCCAGCAGTCTGGACAGTGGAGCCTACGAGCAGTACTTC

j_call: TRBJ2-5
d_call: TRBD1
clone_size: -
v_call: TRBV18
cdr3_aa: CASSPKDRGRETQYF
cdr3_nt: TGTGCCAGCTCACCTAAGGACAGGGGACGAGAGACCCAGTACTTC

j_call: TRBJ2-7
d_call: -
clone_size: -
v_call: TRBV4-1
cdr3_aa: CASSQMDEQYF
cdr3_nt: TGCGCCAGCAGCCAGATGGACGAGCAGTACTTC

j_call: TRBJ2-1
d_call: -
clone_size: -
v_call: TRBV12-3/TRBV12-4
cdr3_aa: CASTSDNYNEQFF
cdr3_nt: TGTGCCAGCACCTCAGATAACTACAATGAGCAGTTCTTC

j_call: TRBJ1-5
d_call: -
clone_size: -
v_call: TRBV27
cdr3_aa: CASRIWASSNQPQHF
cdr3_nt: TGTGCCAGCCGAATTTGGGCCTCTAGCAATCAGCCCCAGCATTTT

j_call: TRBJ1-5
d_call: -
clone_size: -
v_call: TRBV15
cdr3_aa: CATSHKVNQPQHF
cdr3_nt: TGTGCCACCAGTCACAAGGTCAATCAGCCCCAGCATTTT

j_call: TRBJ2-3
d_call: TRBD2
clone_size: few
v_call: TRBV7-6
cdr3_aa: CASSFPPGTSGVTDTQYF
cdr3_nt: TGTGCCAGCAGCTTCCCCCCAGGGACTAGCGGTGTCACAGATACGCAGTATTTT

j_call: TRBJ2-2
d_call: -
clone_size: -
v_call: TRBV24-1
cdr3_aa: CATSMDFNTGELFF
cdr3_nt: TGTGCCACCAGCATGGACTTTAACACCGGGGAGCTGTTTTTT

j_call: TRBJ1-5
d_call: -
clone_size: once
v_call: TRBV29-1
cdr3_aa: CSVDRSNQPQHF
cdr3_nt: TGCAGCGTTGACCGCAGCAATCAGCCCCAGCATTTT

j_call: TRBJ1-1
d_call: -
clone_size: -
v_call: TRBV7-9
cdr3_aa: CASTSDAGIRNTEAFF
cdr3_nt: TGTGCCAGCACCAGCGACGCCGGTATCCGTAACACTGAAGCTTTCTTT

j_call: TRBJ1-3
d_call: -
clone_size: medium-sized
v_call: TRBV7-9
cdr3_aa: CASSLDPGSSGNTIYF
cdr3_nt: TGTGCCAGCAGCTTAGACCCAGGGAGCTCTGGAAACACCATATATTTT

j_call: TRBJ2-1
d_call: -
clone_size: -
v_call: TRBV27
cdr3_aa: CASSLTGYNEQFF
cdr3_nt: TGTGCCAGCAGTTTAACAGGCTACAATGAGCAGTTCTTC

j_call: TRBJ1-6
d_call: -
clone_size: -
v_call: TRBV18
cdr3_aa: CASRLSGANSPLHF
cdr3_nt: TGTGCCAGCCGATTGTCAGGGGCCAATTCACCCCTCCACTTT

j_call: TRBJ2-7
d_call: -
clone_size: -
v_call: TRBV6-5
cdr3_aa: CASSLFPRDEQYF
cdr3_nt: TGTGCCAGCAGTTTGTTCCCTCGGGACGAGCAGTACTTC

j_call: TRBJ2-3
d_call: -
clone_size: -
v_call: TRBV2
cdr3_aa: CASSRRDIDTQYF
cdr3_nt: TGTGCCAGCAGTCGCCGGGACATAGATACGCAGTATTTT

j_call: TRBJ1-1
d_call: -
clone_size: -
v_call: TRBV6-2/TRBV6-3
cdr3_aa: CASSYSARHEAFF
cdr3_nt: TGTGCCAGCAGTTACTCGGCGAGGCATGAAGCTTTCTTT